This passage covers 17 T cell receptor beta chains from one sample sequenced in a study of T cells in Graves' hyperthyroidism and ophthalmopathy. TCR beta CDR3 region amplification was performed from RNA transcripts. The study used the HTBI primer set for a first-round RT-PCR of the TCR CDR3. Via MiXCR, TCRdb re-called the multiplex PCR reads, giving one row per CDR3 protein. The sample shows about 210,000 distinct CDR3 sequences, roughly 18% of them seen only once. The sequenced sample consisted of blood. Receptor source: a man aged 45-60 years with Graves' hyperthyroidism.

A word on this clonotype: Since a much larger clone is just one base distant, this may be a read error. The chain recombines TRBV3-1 with TRBJ2-5; 8 bases are shared with TRBD2. In germline, CDR1 is LGHDT, CDR2 YNNKEL (reference sequence). The ends lost 2 bases at V and 14 bases at J; junction bases unmatched: 7. The CDR3 is 12 amino acids. The CDR3 DNA reads TGTGCCAGCAGCCAACTGGGACTAGTGGAATACTTC. As protein: CASSQLGLVEYF.

V and J are TRBV19 and TRBJ2-7; D possibly matches TRBD1 or TRBD2 (5 bases each). The germline V gene encodes CDR1 LNHDA and CDR2 SQIVND (reference sequence). CDR3 length: 13 residues. V was trimmed by 5 bases and J by 3 bases, leaving 11 bases between them. The CDR3 coding sequence is TGTGCCAGTAGTCCCCCGGGACGCTACGAGCAGTACTTC. As protein: CASSPPGRYEQYF.

Only a few counts were recorded for this clonotype. The rearrangement uses TRBV6-2 or TRBV6-3 and TRBJ2-7; 7 positions agree with TRBD1. V was clipped by 2 bases and J by 6 bases; unmatched bases: 4. From germline, CDR1 is MNHEY and CDR2 SVGEGT. The CDR3 length is 13 residues. CDR3 sequence: CASSYRTGTEQYF. CDR3 nucleotides: TGTGCCAGCAGTTACCGGACAGGCACCGAGCAGTACTTC.

The sample holds many counts of this clonotype. The chain recombines TRBV20-1 with TRBJ2-7; D tentatively fits TRBD1 or TRBD2 (5 bases each). Trimming removed 5 bases from V and 0 bases from J, with 17 bases in between. The CDR3 has 15 residues. CDR1 is DFQATT, CDR2 SNEGSKA, per germline (reference sequence). For the CDR3, the DNA is TGCAGTGCTCAGCAGGGACGCCGCTTCTCCTACGAGCAGTACTTC. Its translation: CSAQQGRRFSYEQYF.

This clonotype occurred many times. This chain joins TRBV2 and TRBJ1-1, with D unclear. V was pared by 8 bases and J by 0 bases, with 13 bases between. This CDR3 has 14 residues. Germline V gene sequence: CDR1 SNHLY, CDR2 FYNNEI. The CDR3 region is CASGGPGMNTEAFF. DNA of the CDR3: TGTGCCAGCGGAGGCCCGGGGATGAACACTGAAGCTTTCTTT.

The table lists this clonotype with a few counts. The genes are TRBV24-1 and TRBJ1-5; D gene uncertain. CDR3 size: 14 residues. Germline V gene sequence: CDR1 KGHDR, CDR2 SFDVKD. V was trimmed by 4 bases and J by 6 bases, leaving 12 bases between them. As DNA, the CDR3 is TGTGCCACCAGTGACAGGACGGCCCCTCAGCCCCAGCATTTT. This codes for CATSDRTAPQPQHF.

V usage is TRBV6-1 and J usage is TRBJ2-7; D is possibly TRBD1 or TRBD2 (5 bases each). The germline gives CDR1 MNHNS, CDR2 SASEGT. Trimming pared 2 bases from V and 3 bases from J, leaving 17 bases between. This CDR3 region has 16 residues. CDR3: CASSERYGTVNYEQYF. The CDR3 coding sequence is TGTGCCAGCAGTGAACGATACGGGACGGTAAACTACGAGCAGTACTTC.

This rearrangement joins TRBV5-5 to TRBJ1-4, with D perhaps TRBD1 (5 bases). This CDR3 is built from 13 residues. Germline CDR1 and CDR2: SGHKS and YYEKEE (reference sequence). Deletions cut 5 bases from V and 7 bases from J, with 12 bases between. The CDR3 protein is CASSRGGTEKLFF. CDR3 DNA: TGTGCCAGCAGTCGGGGGGGGACTGAAAAACTGTTTTTT. The full variable domain, completed using reference TRBV5-5 and TRBJ1-4, is DAGVTQSPTHLIKTRGQQVTLRCSPISGHKSVSWYQQVLGQGPQFIFQYYEKEERGRGNFPDRFSARQFPNYSSELNVNALLLGDSALYLCASSRGGTEKLFFGSGTQLSVL.

This clonotype was seen a handful of times. The gene calls are TRBV7-2 and TRBJ1-4; D remains unclear. V lost 5 bases and J 8 bases, leaving 12 bases between the germline ends. Germline CDR1 is SGHTA and CDR2 is FQGNSA. CDR3 length equals 13 residues. CDR3 nucleotide sequence: TGTGCCAGCAGCCTTCGAAGGGAGGAAAAACTGTTTTTT. This encodes CASSLRREEKLFF.

This clonotype was observed a few times. The chain links TRBV6-2 or TRBV6-3 to TRBJ2-7, with D possibly matching TRBD2 (6 bases). Trimming removed 4 bases at V and 0 bases at J, with 10 bases between. CDR1 is MNHEY, CDR2 SVGEGT, per germline. The CDR3 has 14 amino acids. CDR3 bases: TGTGCCAGCAGTTGGGACTCAAACTCCTACGAGCAGTACTTC. Its translation: CASSWDSNSYEQYF.

Worth noting for this clonotype: A much more abundant neighbour one base away suggests this may be a read error. The rearrangement links TRBV11-3 to TRBJ2-1, with 12 bases fitting TRBD1. V gave up 1 base and J gave up 7 bases; unmatched junction bases: 5. Germline V gene lookup returns CDR1 SGHNT and CDR2 YENEEA. The CDR3 loop spans 16 amino acids. The CDR3 region has the DNA TGTGCCAGCAGCTTAGTCGGGACAGGGGGCCGGAATGAGCAGTTCTTC. It translates to CASSLVGTGGRNEQFF.

There are a few counts of this clonotype. The gene calls are TRBV19 and TRBJ2-7; 7 nucleotides match TRBD2. The CDR3 length is 14 residues. The germline CDR1 and CDR2 sequences are LNHDA and SQIVND (reference sequence). V was pared by 6 bases and J by 1 base, with 6 bases of the junction left unmatched. The CDR3 loop is CASSQRRGSYEQYF. As DNA, the CDR3 is TGTGCCAGTAGCCAGCGGCGGGGGTCCTACGAGCAGTACTTC.

This clonotype was picked up a small number of times. The V call is TRBV20-1, the J call TRBJ1-5; D unresolved. This CDR3 is built from 14 residues. Germline CDR1 reads DFQATT; CDR2 reads SNEGSKA (reference sequence). The germline V and J ends were trimmed by 1 base and 2 bases, with 9 bases remaining between them. Here the CDR3 reads CSARAGGGNQPQHF. The CDR3 region has the DNA TGCAGTGCTAGAGCGGGTGGGGGCAATCAGCCCCAGCATTTT.

The CDR3 region is CASSAYDSYEQYF. The CDR3 DNA reads TGTGCCAGCAGTGCGTACGACTCCTACGAGCAGTACTTC. The rearrangement joins TRBV2 to TRBJ2-7, with D unclear. CDR3 size: 13 residues. Trimming cost V 4 bases and J 0 bases, with 7 bases left between them. The germline CDR1 and CDR2 sequences are SNHLY and FYNNEI.

This clonotype was found a few times. V is TRBV6-5 and J is TRBJ1-4; 9 nucleotides agree with TRBD1. The J segment lost 8 bases and the V segment lost 4 bases, leaving 8 bases of the junction unmatched. The CDR3 runs to 15 residues. Germline CDR1 MNHEY, CDR2 SVGAGI. The CDR3 DNA is TGTGCCAGCAGTTTCTTACAGGGGGCTAGAGAAAAACTGTTTTTT. Translating it yields CASSFLQGAREKLFF.

The gene calls are TRBV2 and TRBJ2-1; D unclear. V lost 5 bases and J 8 bases, leaving 10 bases between the germline ends. The CDR3 length is 12 residues. The germline V gene encodes CDR1 SNHLY and CDR2 FYNNEI. CDR3 sequence (DNA): TGTGCCAGCAGTTACATGGCCGATGAGCAGTTCTTC. Protein product: CASSYMADEQFF.

This clonotype has ten or more counts. This rearrangement joins TRBV20-1 to TRBJ2-3, with D unresolved. This CDR3 has 11 residues. Germline V gene sequence: CDR1 DFQATT, CDR2 SNEGSKA (reference sequence). CDR3 sequence (DNA): TGCGGCAGTGGGCACACAGATACGCAGTATTTT. It translates to CGSGHTDTQYF.